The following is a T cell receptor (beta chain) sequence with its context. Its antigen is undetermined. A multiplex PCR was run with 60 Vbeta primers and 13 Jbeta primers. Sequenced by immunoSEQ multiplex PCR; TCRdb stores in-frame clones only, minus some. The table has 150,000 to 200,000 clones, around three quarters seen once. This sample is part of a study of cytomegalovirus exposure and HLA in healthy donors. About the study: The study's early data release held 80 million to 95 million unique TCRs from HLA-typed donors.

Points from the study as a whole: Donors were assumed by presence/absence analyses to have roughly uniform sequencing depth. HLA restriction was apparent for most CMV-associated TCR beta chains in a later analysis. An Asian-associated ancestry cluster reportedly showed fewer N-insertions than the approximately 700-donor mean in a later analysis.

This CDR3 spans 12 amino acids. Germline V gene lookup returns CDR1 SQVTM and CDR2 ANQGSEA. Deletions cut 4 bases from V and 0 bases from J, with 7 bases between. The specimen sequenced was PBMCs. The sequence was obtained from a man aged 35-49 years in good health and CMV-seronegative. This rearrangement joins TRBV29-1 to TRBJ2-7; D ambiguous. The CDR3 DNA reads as TGCAGCGTTGGTTTCTACTCCTACGAGCAGTACTTC. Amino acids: CSVGFYSYEQYF.